This T cell receptor beta chain was recorded in a study of cytomegalovirus exposure and HLA in healthy donors. Study-level points and caveats: With further analysis later on, most CMV-associated TCR beta chains appeared HLA-restricted.

The CDR3 extends over 15 amino acids. Between the trimmed V and J ends, which lost 0 bases and 7 bases, there was a span of 10 bases. Germline V gives CDR1 LNHDA, CDR2 SQIVND (reference sequence). PCR primers comprised 60 Vbeta and 13 Jbeta primers. Generated by immunoSEQ multiplex PCR, the TCRdb table keeps only in-frame clones and is missing some. The sample lists 85,000 to 110,000 clones, over 70% occurring once. A single count supports this clone. Its antigen is unknown. The sequenced sample was PBMCs. This receptor was identified in a man aged 50 to 59 in good health and CMV-seropositive. This chain uses TRBV19 with TRBJ1-6; no clear D. This CDR3 is CASSIDVELNSPLHF. The CDR3 bases are TGTGCCAGTAGTATAGATGTGGAGTTGAATTCACCCCTCCACTTT.